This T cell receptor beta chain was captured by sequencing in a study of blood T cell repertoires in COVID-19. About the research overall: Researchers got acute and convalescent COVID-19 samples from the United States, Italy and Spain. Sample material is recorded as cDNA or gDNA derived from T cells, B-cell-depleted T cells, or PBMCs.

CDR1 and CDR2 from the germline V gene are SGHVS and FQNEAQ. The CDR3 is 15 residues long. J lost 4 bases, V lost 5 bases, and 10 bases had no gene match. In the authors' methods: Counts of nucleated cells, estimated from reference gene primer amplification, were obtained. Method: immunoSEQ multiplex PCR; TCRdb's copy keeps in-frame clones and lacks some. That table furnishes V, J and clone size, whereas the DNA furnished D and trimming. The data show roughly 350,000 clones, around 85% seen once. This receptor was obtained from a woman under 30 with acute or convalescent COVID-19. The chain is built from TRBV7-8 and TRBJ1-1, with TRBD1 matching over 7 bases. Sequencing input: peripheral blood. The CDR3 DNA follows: TGTGCCAGCAGCCCTAGTGAGACAGGGACCACTGAAGCTTTCTTT. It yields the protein CASSPSETGTTEAFF. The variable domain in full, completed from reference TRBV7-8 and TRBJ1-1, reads GAGVSQSPRYKVAKRGQDVALRCDPISGHVSLFWYQQALGQGPEFLTYFQNEAQLDKSGLPSDRFFAERPEGSVSTLKIQRTQQEDSAVYLCASSPSETGTTEAFFGQGTRLTVV.